This T cell receptor (beta chain) was observed in a study of cytomegalovirus exposure and HLA in healthy donors. Concerning this clone: The target antigen is unknown.

PCR amplification relied on 60 Vbeta primers (plus 13 Jbeta primers). Measured with immunoSEQ multiplex PCR; TCRdb has only the in-frame clones, and not every one. Seen in this sample are 130,000 or so clones; the ten most common clones hold 2% to 2.5%. Points from the study as a whole: Presence/absence comparisons presumed near-even sequencing depth among donors.

The sample taken for sequencing was PBMCs. The sequence was collected from a woman in her late teens or twenties in good health and CMV-seronegative.

The chain's CDR3 is CASSPSGTGINYGYTF. DNA for the CDR3: TGTGCCAGCTCACCCTCCGGGACAGGAATCAACTATGGCTACACCTTC. This rearrangement joins TRBV18 to TRBJ1-2; TRBD1 matches at 8 bases. Germline loops: CDR1 KGHSH, CDR2 LQKENI. Unmatched junction bases numbered 8, after V lost 3 bases and J lost 2 bases. CDR3 length: 16 amino acids.